This T cell receptor (beta chain) was observed in a study of blood T cell repertoires in COVID-19. Whole-study context: The study drew acute and convalescent COVID-19 samples from the United States, Italy and Spain.

The CDR3 spans 16 residues. From germline, CDR1 is MNHEY and CDR2 SVGEGT. V lost 3 bases to trimming and J lost 1 base, with 15 bases between them. Authors' analysis steps: Researchers report that nucleated cell counts were estimated from reference gene primer amplification. TCRdb's table, derived via immunoSEQ multiplex PCR, lists solely in-frame clones and lacks some. V and J calls and clone size are as listed in that table; D and trimming were resolved from the DNA. The sample records over 400,000 clones, about nine tenths being singletons. This receptor was obtained from a woman aged 30 to 39 with active or convalescent COVID-19. The chain links TRBV6-2 or TRBV6-3 to TRBJ1-1, with D possibly being TRBD1 (5 bases). Sequencing was done on a sample of peripheral blood. The CDR3 region is CASSYIGGQTNTEAFF. The CDR3 DNA is TGTGCCAGCAGTTATATCGGCGGACAAACGAACACTGAAGCTTTCTTT.